This T cell receptor (beta chain) was observed in a study of identical twins. Study outcomes and limitations: Out-of-frame beta chain sequences displayed weaker excess sharing between twins.

Comment on this clonotype: The antigen is undetermined.

TCRdb reprocessed the 5' RACE reads via MiXCR and lists one record per CDR3 protein. The sample lists about 240,000 distinct CDR3 sequences; 8% to 11% were seen once. Sequencing used memory T cells sorted from blood. The sequence was collected from a man aged 45-65 years in good health.

For the CDR3, the DNA is TGTGCCAGCAGACCAAGGCGGACTAGCGGGGGGATCACTAGCACAGATACGCAGTATTTT. This encodes CASRPRRTSGGITSTDTQYF. The chain carries TRBV6-2 or TRBV6-3 and TRBJ2-3; TRBD2 matches 14 bases. Trimming took 6 bases from V and 0 from J; bases not matched to a gene: 14. Per germline, CDR1 MNHEY and CDR2 SVGEGT. The CDR3 covers 20 residues.